Listed below are T cell receptor beta chains from one sample, sequenced in a study of T cell repertoires in cytomegalovirus infection. TCRdb reanalysed the reads using MiXCR and keeps one entry per CDR3 protein. The sample has 150,000 to 200,000 distinct CDR3 sequences; roughly 20% are singletons. The sample taken for sequencing was PBMCs. The source of these receptors is a human donor in good health (CMV status not recorded). Some clones in this sample may be carry-over from other donors' samples. Both conserved end residues are part of each CDR3. A D gene is named only where the DNA matches it firmly. Not all rows give a size; the values are once, few, many and, for expanded clones, a class.

abundance: many; j_gene: TRBJ2-5; v_gene: TRBV7-2; d_gene: TRBD1; CDR3aa: CASSSRTGAVETQYF; CDR3nt: TGTGCCAGCAGCTCTCGGACAGGGGCAGTGGAGACCCAGTACTTC
abundance: few; j_gene: TRBJ2-1; v_gene: TRBV19; d_gene: TRBD2; CDR3aa: CASSIVGTSGRSSYNEQFF; CDR3nt: TGTGCCAGTAGTATAGTTGGGACTAGCGGGAGGAGCTCCTACAATGAGCAGTTCTTC
abundance: few; j_gene: TRBJ2-7; v_gene: TRBV6-2/TRBV6-3; d_gene: NA; CDR3aa: CASSNPRDLDEQYF; CDR3nt: TGTGCCAGCAGCAATCCCAGGGATCTCGACGAGCAGTACTTC
abundance: NA; j_gene: TRBJ1-2; v_gene: TRBV9; d_gene: NA; CDR3aa: CASSEGTDYGYTF; CDR3nt: TGTGCCAGCAGTGAGGGGACGGACTATGGCTACACCTTC
abundance: NA; j_gene: TRBJ2-1; v_gene: TRBV29-1; d_gene: NA; CDR3aa: CSAEKVIRDEQFF; CDR3nt: TGCAGCGCTGAAAAAGTAATTCGCGATGAGCAGTTCTTC
abundance: few; j_gene: TRBJ1-3; v_gene: TRBV7-2; d_gene: TRBD1; CDR3aa: CASGGQPSGSGNTIYF; CDR3nt: TGTGCCAGCGGGGGACAGCCCTCAGGCTCTGGAAACACCATATATTTT
abundance: many; j_gene: TRBJ2-7; v_gene: TRBV7-9; d_gene: NA; CDR3aa: CASSDTGLPYEQYF; CDR3nt: TGTGCCAGCAGCGACACAGGTTTACCCTACGAGCAGTACTTC
abundance: many; j_gene: TRBJ2-7; v_gene: TRBV7-2; d_gene: TRBD1; CDR3aa: CASSLPDRGQEQYF; CDR3nt: TGTGCCAGCAGCTTACCGGACAGGGGGCAAGAGCAGTACTTC
abundance: NA; j_gene: TRBJ2-3; v_gene: TRBV6-6; d_gene: NA; CDR3aa: CASSRRGSDTQYF; CDR3nt: TGTGCCAGCAGTCGCAGGGGATCGGATACGCAGTATTTT
abundance: few; j_gene: TRBJ1-5; v_gene: TRBV2; d_gene: NA; CDR3aa: CASSVRSNLNQPQHF; CDR3nt: TGTGCCAGCAGTGTCAGAAGCAATCTTAATCAGCCCCAGCATTTT
abundance: few; j_gene: TRBJ2-7; v_gene: TRBV7-2; d_gene: TRBD2; CDR3aa: CASSVSGPSSYEQYF; CDR3nt: TGTGCCAGCAGCGTTAGCGGGCCCAGCTCCTACGAGCAGTACTTC
abundance: few; j_gene: TRBJ2-6; v_gene: TRBV23-1; d_gene: NA; CDR3aa: CASSQNHPGANVLTF; CDR3nt: TGCGCCAGCAGTCAAAATCACCCTGGGGCCAACGTCCTGACTTTC